The 24 T cell receptor beta chains given below trace back to one sample, sequenced in a study of type 1 regulatory T cells. Study-wide findings and caveats: Compared with non-Tr1 cells, Tr1 cells showed a narrower TCR repertoire.

MiXCR, applied by TCRdb to the reads, yields one record per CDR3 protein. The repertoire holds tens of thousands of distinct CDR3 sequences, with 20% to 25% as singletons. Their specific antigens are unknown. The sample consisted of cultured type 1 regulatory T (Tr1) cells, either the whole culture or a sorted fraction (not recorded which). These receptors were collected from a human donor in good health.

This clonotype was recorded a few times. CDR3 coding DNA: TGTGCCAGCAGCTCGCCCACTAGCGGCAAAACCTACGAGCAGTACTTC. This encodes CASSSPTSGKTYEQYF. V usage is TRBV5-6 and J usage is TRBJ2-7; 8 bases match TRBD2. The CDR3 is 16 residues long. Germline loops: CDR1 SGHDT, CDR2 YYEEEE. V lost 3 bases and J lost 2; bases outside the gene matches: 10.

This clonotype was counted many times. The chain carries TRBV5-1 and TRBJ2-1; 12 bases map to TRBD2. This CDR3 spans 15 amino acids. With V trimmed by 0 bases and J by 8 bases, 3 bases remained unmatched. From germline, CDR1 is SGHRS and CDR2 YFSETQ. Here the CDR3 DNA reads TGCGCCAGCAGCTTGGAAACTAGCGGGAGGTATGAGCAGTTCTTC. Amino acids: CASSLETSGRYEQFF.

This clonotype was found a few times. The chain has TRBV7-8 and TRBJ1-3; D gene unclear. Trimming removed 5 bases at V and 1 base at J, with 3 bases between. CDR3 length: 12 residues. Germline CDR1 SGHVS, CDR2 FQNEAQ. CDR3 in DNA: TGTGCCAGCAGCCAATCTGGAAACACCATATATTTT. Protein product: CASSQSGNTIYF.

The rearrangement uses TRBV2 and TRBJ2-3; 12 bases align to TRBD2. Per the germline V gene, CDR1 is SNHLY and CDR2 is FYNNEI. V lost 2 bases and J lost 3; bases outside the gene matches: 3. The CDR3 spans 16 residues. The CDR3 spells CASSETSGRMTDTQYF. Here the CDR3 DNA reads TGTGCCAGCAGTGAAACTAGCGGGAGGATGACAGATACGCAGTATTTT.

The chain uses TRBV30 and TRBJ1-1; no reliable D call. The germline gives CDR1 GTSNPN, CDR2 SVGIG (reference sequence). There are 12 residues in the CDR3. V shed 1 base and J shed 4 bases, with 7 bases lying between them. The CDR3 is CAWSGPTTEAFF. CDR3 DNA sequence: TGTGCCTGGAGTGGTCCCACCACTGAAGCTTTCTTT.

The V gene is TRBV5-1, the J gene TRBJ2-1, with D possibly matching TRBD2 (5 bases). The CDR3 loop spans 15 amino acids. Germline V gene lookup returns CDR1 SGHRS and CDR2 YFSETQ. Trimming removed 3 bases at V and 6 bases at J, with 16 bases between. Here the CDR3 DNA reads TGCGCCAGCAGCTCTACCCTACTAGTTTTCAATGAGCAGTTCTTC. Protein sequence: CASSSTLLVFNEQFF.

The CDR3 spells CASSPPGVTSTGELFF. CDR3 DNA sequence: TGTGCCAGCTCACCACCCGGGGTCACCAGCACCGGGGAGCTGTTTTTT. The J gene is TRBJ2-2, the V gene TRBV18, with D possibly matching TRBD2 (5 bases). CDR3 length: 16 amino acids. In germline, CDR1 is KGHSH, CDR2 LQKENI. The V and J ends lost 0 bases and 4 bases respectively, with 12 bases between them.

Only a few counts were recorded for this clonotype. J is TRBJ1-5 and V is TRBV4-3; D gene unclear. V gave up 0 bases and J gave up 4 bases, with 10 bases separating them. Per the germline V gene, CDR1 is LGHNA and CDR2 is YSLEER. CDR3 length: 15 residues. The CDR3 bases are TGCGCCAGCAGCCAAGACCGGGTCTCAAATCAGCCCCAGCATTTT. Its translation is CASSQDRVSNQPQHF.

On this clonotype: One junction end disagrees with the germline gene, perhaps due to a read error. This rearrangement joins TRBV28 to TRBJ1-4; 8 positions match TRBD1. Looked up from germline, CDR1 is MDHEN and CDR2 is SYDVKM. This CDR3 is 14 amino acids long. The CDR3 is CASSLQGAKEKLFF. Written as DNA, the CDR3 is TGTGCCAGCAGTTTGCAGGGGGCTAAGGAAAAACTGTTTTTT.

The rearrangement links TRBV20-1 to TRBJ2-2, with D unresolved. Trimming cost V 1 base and J 1 base, with 7 bases left between them. Looked up from germline, CDR1 is DFQATT and CDR2 is SNEGSKA (reference sequence). The CDR3 runs to 14 residues. CDR3 in amino acids: CSARGRVNTGELFF. CDR3 nucleotide sequence: TGCAGTGCTAGAGGCCGGGTGAACACCGGGGAGCTGTTTTTT.

This clonotype turned up a few times. V and J are TRBV24-1 and TRBJ2-1; no reliable D call. The CDR3 consists of 18 residues. Trimming stripped 3 bases from V and 0 bases from J, with 17 bases between. Germline CDR1 is KGHDR and CDR2 is SFDVKD. The CDR3 sequence: CATSDPLPTASSYNEQFF. The CDR3 DNA follows: TGTGCCACCAGTGATCCCCTCCCGACTGCCAGCTCCTACAATGAGCAGTTCTTC.

The rearrangement joins TRBV6-5 to TRBJ2-4, with TRBD2 matching 9 bases. After removal of 5 bases from V and 9 bases from J, the junction contained 11 bases not matched to a gene. This CDR3 spans 15 amino acids. Germline CDR1 and CDR2: MNHEY and SVGAGI. DNA of the CDR3: TGTGCCAGCAGTCCGATGGGACTAGCATATGGCATTCAGTACTTC. Amino acid sequence: CASSPMGLAYGIQYF.

The V gene is TRBV5-1, the J gene TRBJ2-2; D call uncertain. The CDR3 is 17 residues long. Per germline, CDR1 SGHRS and CDR2 YFSETQ. V was pared by 4 bases and J by 2 bases, with 18 bases between. CDR3 coding DNA: TGCGCCAGCAGCCAATTGTCATCCAGGCGAAACACCGGGGAGCTGTTTTTT. This codes for CASSQLSSRRNTGELFF.

This clonotype has only a few counts. The rearrangement joins TRBV28 to TRBJ1-4; no clear D gene. Between the trimmed V and J ends, which lost 5 bases and 8 bases, there was a span of 9 bases. Germline V gives CDR1 MDHEN, CDR2 SYDVKM. This CDR3 comprises 12 residues. The CDR3 region has the DNA TGTGCCAGCAGTCTTACGGGAGAAAAACTGTTTTTT. Its translation is CASSLTGEKLFF.

This clonotype has just one count. V and J are TRBV29-1 and TRBJ2-3; 10 bases match TRBD1. V shed 7 bases and J 3 bases; nucleotides not matched to a gene: 4. The CDR3 sequence is 13 residues long. Germline CDR1 is SQVTM and CDR2 is ANQGSEA. The CDR3 coding sequence is TGCAGCGCCGGGACAGGGGTAACAGATACGCAGTATTTT. Its translation: CSAGTGVTDTQYF.

This rearrangement joins TRBV6-1 to TRBJ2-2; TRBD1 matches 7 bases. Germline V gene lookup returns CDR1 MNHNS and CDR2 SASEGT. This CDR3 is built from 13 residues. J was trimmed by 5 bases and V by 8 bases; bases with no gene match: 5. CDR3 nucleotide sequence: TGTGCCAGCGGACAGGCGAGGACCGGGGAGCTGTTTTTT. Protein product: CASGQARTGELFF.

V usage is TRBV20-1 and J usage is TRBJ1-6; no reliable D call. Germline V gives CDR1 DFQATT, CDR2 SNEGSKA (reference sequence). V was clipped by 3 bases and J by 7 bases, with 10 bases between them. The CDR3 length is 13 residues. The CDR3 spells CSARERPNSPLHF. The CDR3 DNA reads as TGCAGTGCTAGGGAGAGACCAAATTCACCCCTCCACTTT.

This clonotype was seen at least ten times. The J gene is TRBJ2-1, the V gene TRBV12-3 or TRBV12-4, with 7 bases that match TRBD2. The V gene end was trimmed by 7 bases and the J gene end by 0 bases; junction bases not matched to a gene: 6. There are 15 residues in the CDR3. The CDR3 loop is CASISGGLSYNEQFF. The CDR3 coding sequence is TGTGCCAGCATCTCGGGGGGACTCTCCTACAATGAGCAGTTCTTC.

This chain uses TRBV7-9 with TRBJ2-4; tentatively, D is TRBD1 (6 bases). The CDR3 runs 14 residues. V lost 6 bases and J lost 8, with 17 bases in between. Germline V lookup: CDR1 SEHNR, CDR2 FQNEAQ (reference sequence). CDR3 DNA sequence: TGTGCCAGCAGAACCGGACAGCCCGGGGACATTCAGTACTTC. Protein product: CASRTGQPGDIQYF. The variable domain in full, with the rest retrieved from reference TRBV7-9 and TRBJ2-4, is DTGVSQNPRHKITKRGQNVTFRCDPISEHNRLYWYRQTLGQGPEFLTYFQNEAQLEKSRLLSDRFSAERPKGSFSTLEIQRTEQGDSAMYLCASRTGQPGDIQYFGAGTRLSVL.

This clonotype was observed a handful of times. The V gene is TRBV20-1, the J gene TRBJ2-2, with a weak D call TRBD2 (5 bases). V lost 3 bases and J 5 bases, leaving 13 bases between the germline ends. The CDR3 has 14 residues. Germline assignment: CDR1 DFQATT and CDR2 SNEGSKA (reference sequence). The CDR3 loop reads CSARAGSATGELFF. CDR3 nucleotide sequence: TGCAGTGCTAGGGCGGGCAGCGCTACCGGGGAGCTGTTTTTT.

This clonotype was recorded a few times. The chain recombines TRBV20-1 with TRBJ2-5; 8 bases match TRBD1. The CDR3 loop spans 13 amino acids. V was clipped by 6 bases and J by 4 bases; unmatched bases: 7. Germline V CDR1 and CDR2: DFQATT, SNEGSKA (reference sequence). The CDR3 sequence: CSAKRTGRETQYF. CDR3 sequence (DNA): TGCAGTGCCAAGCGGACAGGGCGAGAGACCCAGTACTTC.

This clonotype was observed a handful of times. The gene calls are TRBV30 and TRBJ2-3; possibly TRBD2 for D (5 bases). Germline CDR1 GTSNPN, CDR2 SVGIG (reference sequence). The CDR3 has 13 amino acids. The CDR3, as DNA: TGTGCTTCCCGGAGGACTAGCACAGATACGCAGTATTTT. Translating it yields CASRRTSTDTQYF.

This chain uses TRBV5-1 with TRBJ2-5, with TRBD1 matching over 7 bases. This CDR3 spans 13 amino acids. Germline values: CDR1 SGHRS, CDR2 YFSETQ. Trimming removed 5 bases from V and 4 bases from J; junction bases left unmatched: 5. As DNA, the CDR3 is TGCGCCAGCAGTCGACAGGGAACAGAGACCCAGTACTTC. It yields the protein CASSRQGTETQYF. Together with reference TRBV5-1 and TRBJ2-5, the CDR3 gives the full variable domain: KAGVTQTPRYLIKTRGQQVTLSCSPISGHRSVSWYQQTPGQGLQFLFEYFSETQRNKGNFPGRFSGRQFSNSRSEMNVSTLELGDSALYLCASSRQGTETQYFGPGTRLLVL.

J is TRBJ2-1 and V is TRBV5-1; 10 bases match TRBD2. The trim removed 2 bases at V and 1 base at J, leaving 6 bases unmatched. Germline lookup yields CDR1 SGHRS and CDR2 YFSETQ. CDR3 size: 17 residues. The DNA of the CDR3 is TGCGCCAGCAGCTTCGGAGCGGGAGGGCCTTCCTACAATGAGCAGTTCTTC. It translates to CASSFGAGGPSYNEQFF.